The 6 T cell receptor beta chains below come from one sample, sequenced in a study of blood T cell repertoires in COVID-19 (TCRdb year 2020). Receptor libraries were prepared by the immunoSEQ multiplex PCR assay. TCRdb mirrors the immuneACCESS table, restricted to in-frame sequences. Some clones are absent from its copies; in checked studies, under half trace to an unresolved V gene, and the reason for the others is unknown. The sample records over 130,000 clones, approximately 85% of which are singletons. The leading ten clones occupy around 3.2% of the sample. The material sequenced was peripheral blood. Every receptor here comes from a man aged 45-60 years with acute or convalescent COVID-19.

The chain uses TRBV27 and TRBJ2-7; TRBD2 is a possible D gene (7 bases). This CDR3 region has 16 residues. Per germline, CDR1 MNHEY and CDR2 SMNVEV (reference sequence). V was trimmed by 4 bases and J by 0 bases, leaving 16 bases between them. CDR3 sequence (DNA): TGTGCCAGCAGTTCCCTCCGGGGGGCCAGCTCCTACGAGCAGTACTTC. This sequence encodes CASSSLRGASSYEQYF.

V is TRBV27 and J is TRBJ1-4; unclear D gene. Trimming left V 5 bases short and J 7 bases short, with 14 bases between. The CDR3 spans 14 residues. The germline gives CDR1 MNHEY, CDR2 SMNVEV (reference sequence). The CDR3 sequence: CASSRLPVGEKLFF. CDR3 bases: TGTGCCAGCAGTCGACTCCCGGTCGGTGAAAAACTGTTTTTT.

The chain is built from TRBV20-1 and TRBJ2-5, with a possible D match to TRBD1 (6 bases). The V and J ends lost 3 bases and 5 bases respectively, with 10 bases between them. CDR3 length: 12 residues. Germline V gives CDR1 DFQATT, CDR2 SNEGSKA (reference sequence). The CDR3 is CSASVQGETQYF. CDR3 in DNA: TGCAGTGCTAGTGTGCAGGGGGAGACCCAGTACTTC.

CDR3 amino acids: CASSIWVGGALPYSNQPQHF. CDR3 bases: TGTGCCAGTAGTATTTGGGTGGGGGGGGCACTTCCATATAGCAATCAGCCCCAGCATTTT. The chain has TRBV19 and TRBJ1-5; maybe TRBD1 (6 bases). Germline CDR1 LNHDA, CDR2 SQIVND (reference sequence). V lost 3 bases and J lost 0, with 24 bases in between. The CDR3 covers 20 residues. Full variable domain (rest looked up from reference TRBV19 and TRBJ1-5): DGGITQSPKYLFRKEGQNVTLSCEQNLNHDAMYWYRQDPGQGLRLIYYSQIVNDFQKGDIAEGYSVSREKKESFPLTVTSAQKNPTAFYLCASSIWVGGALPYSNQPQHFGDGTRLSIL.

V is TRBV27 and J is TRBJ2-5; D not resolved. Deletions cut 4 bases from V and 1 base from J, with 7 bases between. Germline V gene lookup returns CDR1 MNHEY and CDR2 SMNVEV (reference sequence). The CDR3 covers 13 residues. CDR3 in amino acids: CASSSPGQETQYF. The CDR3 bases are TGTGCCAGCAGTTCCCCCGGCCAAGAGACCCAGTACTTC.

This clone was picked up one time. The CDR3 DNA reads TGTGCCAGCAGCGTAGGTCCAGGTCCGGGATACGAGCAGTACTTC. This translates into CASSVGPGPGYEQYF. V gene TRBV9 combines with J gene TRBJ2-7; maybe TRBD2 (5 bases). CDR3 size: 15 residues. V was pared by 0 bases and J by 4 bases, with 14 bases between. The germline CDR1 and CDR2 sequences are SGDLS and YYNGEE.